The entry below gives a single TCR beta chain sequence along with its context. The CDR3 covers 15 residues. Trimming took 7 bases from V and 0 from J, leaving 13 bases between them. Looked up from germline, CDR1 is SNHLY and CDR2 is FYNNEI. PCR primers comprised 60 Vbeta and 13 Jbeta primers. The method was immunoSEQ multiplex PCR; TCRdb's version includes in-frame clones alone and lacks a portion of them. In the table there are approximately 170,000 clones, roughly 80% of which are singletons. These data originate in a study of cytomegalovirus exposure and HLA in healthy donors. Study context: HLA-typed donors contributed about 85 million unique TCRs, which were held in an early data release.

Source material: PBMCs. The TCR comes from a man aged 45-60 years in good health and CMV-seropositive. This chain connects TRBV2 to TRBJ1-3, with D uncertain. CDR3: CASTRHNPSGNTIYF. The CDR3 DNA reads TGTGCCAGCACCAGACACAACCCCTCTGGAAACACCATATATTTT.